The 26 T cell receptor beta chains in this list originate from one sample, sequenced in a study of cytomegalovirus exposure and HLA in healthy donors. PCR involved 60 Vbeta and 13 Jbeta primers. Profiling relied on immunoSEQ multiplex PCR, and the TCRdb table lists in-frame clones only, not all of them. The table includes some 40,000 clones, around 53% detected once. Material for sequencing was PBMCs. Source of these receptors: a woman in her forties in good health and CMV-seropositive.

By sample fraction, this clone is medium-sized. The J gene is TRBJ1-1, the V gene TRBV18; tentative D call: TRBD1 (5 bases). The V gene's germline CDR1 is KGHSH and CDR2 LQKENI. This CDR3 has 16 amino acids. The V and J ends lost 2 bases and 1 base respectively, with 14 bases between them. In nucleotides, the CDR3 is TGTGCCAGCTCACCAAGAGGGGCGGGGTCGAACACTGAAGCTTTCTTT. Encoded protein: CASSPRGAGSNTEAFF.

V is TRBV28 and J is TRBJ2-1; no definite D call. Deletions cut 2 bases from V and 0 bases from J, with 14 bases between. The CDR3 has 17 residues. Germline CDR1 reads MDHEN; CDR2 reads SYDVKM. In nucleotides, the CDR3 is TGTGCCAGCAGTTTACTTCTTTTATCGAGCTCCTACAATGAGCAGTTCTTC. This encodes CASSLLLLSSSYNEQFF.

This chain uses TRBV19 with TRBJ1-1, with 7 bases lining up with TRBD1. J lost 1 base, V lost 4 bases, and 3 bases had no gene match. The germline V gene encodes CDR1 LNHDA and CDR2 SQIVND (reference sequence). The CDR3 is 14 amino acids. The CDR3 region is CASSSNRGNTEAFF. The CDR3 DNA sequence: TGTGCCAGTAGTAGTAACAGGGGGAACACTGAAGCTTTCTTT.

This clone appeared once. The V and J genes are TRBV7-2 and TRBJ1-5, with D possibly TRBD1 on 6 matching bases. This CDR3 is 18 amino acids long. Looked up from germline, CDR1 is SGHTA and CDR2 is FQGNSA. V was cut by 5 bases and J by 0 bases, with 20 bases left in between. DNA for the CDR3: TGTGCCAGCAGCAGGACAGCTAGATCGGGGTATAGCAATCAGCCCCAGCATTTT. Protein sequence: CASSRTARSGYSNQPQHF.

The chain uses TRBV7-2 and TRBJ2-1; D ambiguous. Deletions cut 4 bases from V and 10 bases from J, with 11 bases between. Germline CDR1 and CDR2: SGHTA and FQGNSA. The CDR3 is 12 amino acids. For the CDR3, the DNA is TGTGCCAGCAGCTGGGCGCGTGGGGAGCAGTTCTTC. Protein sequence: CASSWARGEQFF. Full variable domain (missing parts from reference TRBV7-2 and TRBJ2-1): GAGVSQSPSNKVTEKGKDVELRCDPISGHTALYWYRQSLGQGLEFLIYFQGNSAPDKSGLPSDRFSAERTGGSVSTLTIQRTQQEDSAVYLCASSWARGEQFFGPGTRLTVL.

The V gene is TRBV7-8, the J gene TRBJ1-4; no clear D gene. The CDR3 is 15 residues long. V was shortened by 6 bases and J by 7 bases, with 18 bases between the two germline ends. Germline lookup yields CDR1 SGHVS and CDR2 FQNEAQ. DNA for the CDR3: TGTGCCAGCAGACCCGACACCTTCCGGGGTGAAAAACTGTTTTTT. The encoded protein is CASRPDTFRGEKLFF.

The chain uses TRBV5-1 and TRBJ2-1, with 8 bases aligning to TRBD1. From germline, CDR1 is SGHRS and CDR2 YFSETQ. V was clipped by 4 bases and J by 1 base; unmatched bases: 4. The length of the CDR3 is 15 residues. The CDR3 nucleotides read TGCGCCAGCAGCCGGACAGGGCTTTCCTACAATGAGCAGTTCTTC. Encoded protein: CASSRTGLSYNEQFF.

This clone was picked up one time. The CDR3: CASSLGLGRDTGELFF. For the CDR3, the DNA is TGTGCCAGCAGCCTTGGGTTGGGGAGGGACACCGGGGAGCTGTTTTTT. The chain couples TRBV9 to TRBJ2-2, with TRBD2 identical over 7 bases. Losses at the gene ends were 4 bases for V and 3 bases for J; bases not matched to a gene: 9. This CDR3 region has 16 residues. CDR1 and CDR2 from the germline V gene are SGDLS and YYNGEE.

This clone was seen more than once but under ten times. V is TRBV5-1 and J is TRBJ2-5; TRBD2 aligns across 11 bases. V lost 4 bases, J lost 7 bases, and 9 bases stayed unmatched. The germline V gene has CDR1 SGHRS and CDR2 YFSETQ. The CDR3 is 15 amino acids. The CDR3 is CASSRVAGGSSTQYF. The CDR3 DNA reads as TGCGCCAGCAGCCGAGTAGCGGGGGGGTCATCGACCCAGTACTTC. The full variable domain, completed using reference TRBV5-1 and TRBJ2-5, is KAGVTQTPRYLIKTRGQQVTLSCSPISGHRSVSWYQQTPGQGLQFLFEYFSETQRNKGNFPGRFSGRQFSNSRSEMNVSTLELGDSALYLCASSRVAGGSSTQYFGPGTRLLVL.

The chain employs TRBV19 and TRBJ1-2; D is undetermined. The CDR3 is made up of 11 amino acids. Germline V gene sequence: CDR1 LNHDA, CDR2 SQIVND (reference sequence). Trimming removed 5 bases from V and 8 bases from J, with 9 bases in between. The CDR3 spells CASSQQRGYTF. CDR3 DNA: TGTGCCAGTAGTCAGCAGCGGGGCTACACCTTC.

This chain links TRBV7-9 with TRBJ1-2; no clear D. Trimming removed 3 bases from V and 4 bases from J, with 12 bases in between. In germline, CDR1 is SEHNR, CDR2 FQNEAQ (reference sequence). The CDR3 covers 14 residues. In nucleotides, the CDR3 is TGTGCCAGCAGCTTCGACACCTCCGGCTATGGCTACACCTTC. It specifies CASSFDTSGYGYTF.

The chain has TRBV29-1 and TRBJ2-5; 12 bases line up with TRBD2. The CDR3 totals 15 residues. CDR1 and CDR2 (germline): SQVTM, ANQGSEA. J lost 1 base, V lost 6 bases, and 6 bases had no gene match. The CDR3 DNA is TGCAGCGTCGCGACTAGCGGGGGATCCCAAGAGACCCAGTACTTC. As protein: CSVATSGGSQETQYF.

The chain joins TRBV2 to TRBJ2-1; tentatively, D is TRBD2 (5 bases). Trimming removed 1 base at V and 0 bases at J, with 10 bases between. The CDR3 runs to 16 residues. CDR1 is SNHLY, CDR2 FYNNEI, per germline. The CDR3 sequence is CASSEDAGTSYNEQFF. The CDR3 DNA sequence: TGTGCCAGCAGTGAAGATGCGGGTACCTCCTACAATGAGCAGTTCTTC.

The chain links TRBV11-2 to TRBJ1-5; 8 bases match TRBD1. Germline-derived CDR1 and CDR2 are SGHAT and FQNNGV. There are 13 residues in the CDR3. J gave up 3 bases and V 8 bases, and 3 bases lay outside the gene matches. The CDR3 here is CASGTGINQPQHF. In DNA, the CDR3 is TGTGCCAGCGGGACAGGAATCAATCAGCCCCAGCATTTT.

This clone is judged large. This chain links TRBV4-1 with TRBJ1-3; no clear D. CDR1 and CDR2 from the germline V gene are MGHRA and YSYEKL. V was cut by 1 base and J by 0 bases, with 13 bases left in between. This CDR3 spans 17 amino acids. Here the CDR3 DNA reads TGCGCCAGCAGCCAAGTGAGAGGGAGGGTCTCTGGAAACACCATATATTTT. Its protein is CASSQVRGRVSGNTIYF.

This clone was recorded a few times. The chain joins TRBV15 to TRBJ1-4; 7 nucleotides match TRBD1. This CDR3 is 16 amino acids long. V trimming: 5 bases; J trimming: 5 bases; junction bases outside the gene matches: 11. Germline loops: CDR1 LNHNV, CDR2 YYDKDF (reference sequence). The CDR3 sequence: CATSPGTATKNEKLFF. CDR3 in DNA: TGTGCCACCAGCCCAGGGACAGCGACCAAGAATGAAAAACTGTTTTTT.

The rearrangement links TRBV19 to TRBJ2-1; 10 bases match TRBD1. CDR1 is LNHDA, CDR2 SQIVND, per germline (reference sequence). V lost 6 bases and J lost 4; bases outside the gene matches: 6. CDR3 length: 15 amino acids. CDR3 DNA: TGTGCCAGTAGCTTAGGGGACAGGGGTTACAATGAGCAGTTCTTC. It codes for CASSLGDRGYNEQFF.

Remarks on this clone: The sample has other DNA sequences that encode this CDR3 too. This sequence joins TRBV5-1 and TRBJ2-5, with D possibly being TRBD2 (5 bases). V lost 5 bases and J 0 bases, leaving 17 bases between the germline ends. The CDR3 has 16 amino acids. The germline V gene encodes CDR1 SGHRS and CDR2 YFSETQ. CDR3 in DNA: TGCGCCAGCAGTGCGGGCCCCCCGCCATACCAAGAGACCCAGTACTTC. Translation gives CASSAGPPPYQETQYF.

The rearrangement joins TRBV6-5 to TRBJ2-1; 8 bases align to TRBD2. Trimming cost V 4 bases and J 1 base; bases outside gene matches: 3. CDR1 is MNHEY and CDR2 is SVGAGI in the germline V gene. The CDR3 covers 15 residues. The CDR3 DNA is TGTGCCAGCAGTTCTGGGACTAGGTCCTACAATGAGCAGTTCTTC. This sequence encodes CASSSGTRSYNEQFF.

This clone was detected a few times. V and J are TRBV4-2 and TRBJ2-3, with 9 bases aligning to TRBD2. The CDR3 contains 17 residues. The J segment lost 3 bases and the V segment lost 1 base, leaving 8 bases of the junction unmatched. Germline-derived CDR1 and CDR2 are LGHNA and YNFKEQ. The CDR3 loop reads CASSQGGRGGATDTQYF. CDR3 bases: TGTGCCAGCAGCCAAGGAGGGCGCGGGGGGGCGACAGATACGCAGTATTTT.

This clone was seen once. This chain links TRBV13 with TRBJ2-3; 10 bases align to TRBD2. CDR1 and CDR2 (germline): PRHDT, FYEKMQ (reference sequence). Trimming cost V 2 bases and J 1 base; bases outside gene matches: 3. This CDR3 comprises 16 residues. This CDR3 reads CASSLFLAGGTDTQYF. The CDR3 bases are TGTGCCAGCAGCTTATTCCTAGCGGGGGGCACAGATACGCAGTATTTT.

The chain employs TRBV2 and TRBJ2-4; 7 bases match TRBD2. Trimming took 5 bases from V and 1 from J; bases not matched to a gene: 17. This CDR3 has 19 residues. The germline V gene has CDR1 SNHLY and CDR2 FYNNEI. The CDR3 DNA follows: TGTGCCAGCAGTTCAAGCGGGGCCCCCCCCCTCGTGGCCAAAAACATTCAGTACTTC. It codes for CASSSSGAPPLVAKNIQYF.

V is TRBV6-5 and J is TRBJ1-2, with D possibly TRBD1 on 5 matching bases. CDR3 length: 11 amino acids. CDR1 and CDR2 from the germline V gene are MNHEY and SVGAGI. With 5 bases removed from V and 10 bases from J, the gap between germline ends came to 11 bases. Here the CDR3 reads CASSDSLDYTF. CDR3 bases: TGTGCCAGCAGTGACAGTTTGGACTACACCTTC.

The J gene is TRBJ2-1, the V gene TRBV7-9; 7 bases align to TRBD2. Germline CDR1 SEHNR, CDR2 FQNEAQ (reference sequence). The CDR3 has 15 amino acids. J lost 6 bases, V lost 5 bases, and 10 bases had no gene match. As DNA, the CDR3 is TGTGCCAGCAGCGCCAGCTCCGGGACTATCAATGAGCAGTTCTTC. It specifies CASSASSGTINEQFF.

V gene TRBV9 combines with J gene TRBJ2-3, with a tentative D call TRBD2 (5 bases). From germline, CDR1 is SGDLS and CDR2 YYNGEE. This CDR3 has 15 residues. V lost 0 bases and J lost 7, with 15 bases in between. CDR3 nucleotide sequence: TGTGCCAGCAGCGTAGGGACGAAGAACGGGAATACGCAGTATTTT. It translates to CASSVGTKNGNTQYF.

This clone was counted between two and nine times. DNA for the CDR3: TGTGCCAGTAGTAGGACAGGGAACACTGAAGCTTTCTTT. Translation: CASSRTGNTEAFF. The chain is built from TRBV19 and TRBJ1-1, with 7 bases matching TRBD1. The CDR3 is made up of 13 amino acids. In germline, CDR1 is LNHDA, CDR2 SQIVND (reference sequence). With V trimmed by 4 bases and J by 1 base, 0 bases remained unmatched.